The TCR beta chain under discussion was sequenced for a study of graft-versus-host responses after intestinal transplantation. Study overall: Every recipient underwent anti-thymocyte globulin induction, then tacrolimus and steroids for roughly 3 years.

This clone has only a few counts. Method: immunoSEQ multiplex PCR; TCRdb's copy keeps in-frame clones and lacks some. Of roughly 8,700 clones listed, around 32% were seen once; the top ten hold more than 2%. The authors plated approximately 200,000 CFSE-labeled responder cells with approximately 200,000 irradiated, violet-dye-labeled stimulator cells. CDR1 and CDR2 (germline): SGDLS, YYNGEE. This CDR3 contains 13 residues. This chain connects TRBV9 to TRBJ2-5; maybe TRBD1 (5 bases). The J call may be in error: the DNA end matches TRBJ2-7 better. The clonotype comes from a human patient who received an intestinal transplant. The sample here was alloreactive CD8+ T cells from a mixed lymphocyte reaction culture, taken before intestinal transplant. Subset defined: CFSE-low proliferating T cells sorted from roughly six-day pre-transplant mixed lymphocyte reaction (GvH or HvG direction). CDR3 sequence reads: CAPQTAENGEQYF. The CDR3 nucleotides read TGTGCCCCCCAGACAGCCGAGAACGGCGAGCAGTACTTC.